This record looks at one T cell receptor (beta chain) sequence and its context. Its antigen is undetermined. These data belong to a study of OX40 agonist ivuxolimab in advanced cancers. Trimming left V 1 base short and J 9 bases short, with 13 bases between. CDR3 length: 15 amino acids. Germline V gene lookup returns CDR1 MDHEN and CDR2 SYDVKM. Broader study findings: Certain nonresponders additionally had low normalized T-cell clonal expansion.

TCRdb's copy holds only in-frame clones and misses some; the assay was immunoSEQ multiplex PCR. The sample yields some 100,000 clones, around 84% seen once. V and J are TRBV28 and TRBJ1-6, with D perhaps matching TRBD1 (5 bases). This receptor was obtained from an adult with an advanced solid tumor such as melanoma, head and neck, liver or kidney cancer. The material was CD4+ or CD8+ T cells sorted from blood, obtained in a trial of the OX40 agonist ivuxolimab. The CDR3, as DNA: TGTGCCAGCAGTTTATTTGGGACGGAGGGTTCACCCCTCCACTTT. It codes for CASSLFGTEGSPLHF.